These T cell receptor beta chains were read from a single sample in a study of T-cell reconstitution after alpha-beta-depleted transplantation in children. Each CDR3 protein is one row after TCRdb ran MiXCR on the PCR reads. This table holds hundreds of thousands of distinct CDR3 sequences, around 13% found once. Sequenced material: PBMCs, taken before TCRalphabeta/CD19-depleted stem cell transplant. The receptors shown here come from a girl aged 2 to 10 with congenital amegakaryocytic thrombocytopenia, due to receive a stem cell transplant. Both conserved end residues are part of each CDR3. D genes are given only for firm matches. Where a row states a size, it is once, few, many or the class of an expanded clone; other rows omit it.

clone size	V gene	J gene	CDR3 length	D gene	CDR3 DNA	CDR3 protein
.	TRBV5-6	TRBJ2-3	17	TRBD1	TGTGCCAGCAGCTATTCAACGGGACAGGGCGGAACAGATACGCAGTATTTT	CASSYSTGQGGTDTQYF
many	TRBV7-2	TRBJ2-7	15	TRBD2	TGTGCCAGCAGCTTCACTAGCGGGGGCTCCTACGAGCAGTACTTC	CASSFTSGGSYEQYF
many	TRBV4-1	TRBJ1-2	14	.	TGCGCCAGCAGCCTAGACCGGGGGCGTTATGGCTACACCTTC	CASSLDRGRYGYTF
many	TRBV15	TRBJ2-2	14	.	TGTGCCACCAGCCCCCTATTGGGCACCGGGGAGCTGTTTTTT	CATSPLLGTGELFF
few	TRBV28	TRBJ1-2	15	.	TGTGCCAGCAGTGACACCCTGCAGCCCGCCTATGGCTACACCTTC	CASSDTLQPAYGYTF
many	TRBV12-3/TRBV12-4	TRBJ2-1	15	TRBD2	TGTGCCAGCAGTTTAACACTAGCGGGATACAATGAGCAGTTCTTC	CASSLTLAGYNEQFF
many	TRBV5-1	TRBJ2-2	12	.	TGCGCCAGCGGGCTTAACACCGGGGAGCTGTTTTTT	CASGLNTGELFF
few	TRBV28	TRBJ1-5	16	TRBD1	TGTGCCAGCAGTGTCCCGGGACAGGGGACCCATCAGCCCCAGCATTTT	CASSVPGQGTHQPQHF
.	TRBV12-3/TRBV12-4	TRBJ2-2	15	TRBD2	TGTGCCAGCACCCGGGGACTAGCGGTTACCGGGGAGCTGTTTTTT	CASTRGLAVTGELFF
.	TRBV2	TRBJ2-3	15	.	TGTGCCAGCACGCGGGGCACCAGCCGCACAGATACGCAGTATTTT	CASTRGTSRTDTQYF
few	TRBV12-3/TRBV12-4	TRBJ1-5	14	.	TGTGCCAGCAGCCTCGTGGTCGCCAGTCAGCCCCAGCATTTT	CASSLVVASQPQHF
many	TRBV29-1	TRBJ2-7	15	TRBD1	TGCAGCGTTGGACCGAGAGGACAGGGGATCTACGAGCAGTACTTC	CSVGPRGQGIYEQYF
few	TRBV7-6	TRBJ2-1	17	.	TGTGCCAGCAGCTCATGGGACACAGCGAGCTCCTACAATGAGCAGTTCTTC	CASSSWDTASSYNEQFF
.	TRBV24-1	TRBJ2-3	19	TRBD2	TGTGCCACCAGTGAATTACTCAGGACTAGCGGAGGACTCACAGATACGCAGTATTTT	CATSELLRTSGGLTDTQYF
few	TRBV12-3/TRBV12-4	TRBJ2-7	11	.	TGTGCCAGCAGTGGAACCGCGGGGCAGTACTTC	CASSGTAGQYF
.	TRBV7-6	TRBJ2-3	16	.	TGTGCCAGCAGCTTAGCGTGGGGCGGGAGCACAGATACGCAGTATTTT	CASSLAWGGSTDTQYF
many	TRBV5-1	TRBJ2-3	15	TRBD1	TGCGCCAGCAGCTTCACAGGGGGCAGGGCAGATACGCAGTATTTT	CASSFTGGRADTQYF
many	TRBV20-1	TRBJ2-1	16	.	TGCAGTGCTAGAGATCCCTCCAGCGGGCCCTACAATGAGCAGTTCTTC	CSARDPSSGPYNEQFF
.	TRBV30	TRBJ1-1	13	.	TGTGCCTGGATAAGACGGGGGAACACTGAAGCTTTCTTT	CAWIRRGNTEAFF
few	TRBV20-1	TRBJ2-7	13	.	TGCAGTGCCTCCCGCGGGGCATGGTACGAGCAGTACTTC	CSASRGAWYEQYF
few	TRBV4-1	TRBJ2-1	17	.	TGCGCCAGCAGCCAACTAGGGGTCAGGGGGGGGATGGATGAGCAGTTCTTC	CASSQLGVRGGMDEQFF
.	TRBV20-1	TRBJ1-6	18	.	TGCAGTGCTAGGTCAGGGGTTTCCGCGGTATCCTATAATTCACCCCTCCACTTT	CSARSGVSAVSYNSPLHF
few	TRBV18	TRBJ2-1	17	.	TGTGCCAGCTCACCACCGCTGGCGGAGAGCTCCTACAATGAGCAGTTCTTC	CASSPPLAESSYNEQFF
many	TRBV12-3/TRBV12-4	TRBJ2-1	15	TRBD2	TGTGCCAGCAGCCTCGGACTAGCGGGAGGGGGTGAGCAGTTCTTC	CASSLGLAGGGEQFF